This entry is about one T cell receptor (beta chain). The CDR3 spans 14 residues. Germline V lookup: CDR1 SGHDN, CDR2 FVKESK. With V trimmed by 4 bases and J by 3 bases, 3 bases remained unmatched. Autoimmune disease history or systemic immunosuppression meant exclusion. The source of the sample is a study of OX40 agonist ivuxolimab in advanced cancers. Background on the study: Treatment of patients was with ivuxolimab, an agonistic anti-OX40 (CD134) antibody. At doses from 0.01 to 10 mg/kg, patients were given intravenous ivuxolimab every 2 weeks.

Profiling relied on immunoSEQ multiplex PCR, and the TCRdb table lists in-frame clones only, not all of them. Of 90,000 to 100,000 clones listed, around nine tenths are singletons. This specimen was CD4+ or CD8+ T cells sorted from blood, taken in a trial of the OX40 agonist ivuxolimab. The chain employs TRBV14 and TRBJ2-5; 9 bases agree with TRBD1. The source of this sequence is an adult with an advanced solid tumor such as melanoma, head and neck, liver or kidney cancer. The CDR3 DNA sequence: TGTGCCAGCAGCCGATGGACAGGGGAAGAGACCCAGTACTTC. This sequence encodes CASSRWTGEETQYF.